A single sample gave rise to the 10 T cell receptor beta chains below, sequenced in a study of T cell changes during pregnancy in multiple sclerosis (dated by TCRdb to the late 2010s). The library was built by means of the immunoSEQ multiplex PCR assay. Held by TCRdb, this immuneACCESS table contains in-frame sequences only and omits some clones. Under half of the omission traces to an unresolved V gene where checked; the cause of the rest is unknown. The sample records some 64,000 clones, 92% of which are singletons. The ten top clones hold 2.3% of the sample. This specimen consisted of peripheral blood, obtained in the first trimester of pregnancy. These receptors all stem from a female donor with multiple sclerosis, enrolled in a pregnancy study.

The rearrangement uses TRBV11-2 and TRBJ2-1; 8 bases agree with TRBD2. The V gene end was trimmed by 3 bases and the J gene end by 4 bases; junction bases not matched to a gene: 5. There are 15 residues in the CDR3. Germline V gene sequence: CDR1 SGHAT, CDR2 FQNNGV. The CDR3 protein is CASSLVAGWYNEQFF. For the CDR3, the DNA is TGTGCCAGCAGCTTGGTAGCGGGGTGGTACAATGAGCAGTTCTTC.

The chain is built from TRBV7-8 and TRBJ1-1; D might be TRBD1 (5 bases). V lost 2 bases, J lost 1 base, and 11 bases lay in between. CDR3 length: 15 residues. The germline V gene has CDR1 SGHVS and CDR2 FQNEAQ. CDR3 bases: TGTGCCAGCAGCTTAAGTTCTACAGGGAACACTGAAGCTTTCTTT. It codes for CASSLSSTGNTEAFF. Based on the CDR3 plus reference TRBV7-8 and TRBJ1-1, the full variable domain is GAGVSQSPRYKVAKRGQDVALRCDPISGHVSLFWYQQALGQGPEFLTYFQNEAQLDKSGLPSDRFFAERPEGSVSTLKIQRTQQEDSAVYLCASSLSSTGNTEAFFGQGTRLTVV.

This chain connects TRBV6-4 to TRBJ2-7; the match to TRBD2 covers 7 bases. Germline V gene data show CDR1 as MRHNA and CDR2 as SNTAGT. This CDR3 spans 15 amino acids. The junction had 8 bases not matched to a gene; V was cut back by 0 bases and J by 6 bases. The CDR3 sequence: CASSDSGREPSEQYF. DNA for the CDR3: TGTGCCAGCAGTGACTCGGGGCGGGAGCCTTCCGAGCAGTACTTC.

V is TRBV4-3 and J is TRBJ2-7, with D possibly matching TRBD1 (6 bases). This CDR3 is 13 amino acids long. V lost 3 bases, J lost 3 bases, and 9 bases lay in between. Germline CDR1 is LGHNA and CDR2 is YSLEER. The CDR3 bases are TGCGCCAGCAGCCAGGGACACGGCTACGAGCAGTACTTC. Translated, it gives CASSQGHGYEQYF.

The chain has TRBV6-1 and TRBJ2-5; a possible D gene is TRBD1 (5 bases). Germline V gene lookup returns CDR1 MNHNS and CDR2 SASEGT. This CDR3 comprises 14 residues. V lost 5 bases and J lost 2, with 12 bases in between. CDR3 protein: CASSLPDKQETQYF. CDR3 bases: TGTGCCAGCAGTCTCCCGGACAAACAAGAGACCCAGTACTTC.

In nucleotides, the CDR3 is TGTGCCTGGAGTGAGGGAGGGGGCAATCAGCCCCAGCATTTT. Amino acids: CAWSEGGGNQPQHF. The chain links TRBV30 to TRBJ1-5; D perhaps matches TRBD1 (5 bases). Trimming left V 1 base short and J 2 bases short, with 9 bases between. CDR1 GTSNPN and CDR2 SVGIG come from the germline V gene (reference sequence). This CDR3 is 14 amino acids long.

The chain carries TRBV19 and TRBJ2-1; D possibly corresponds to TRBD1 (5 bases). Trimming shortened V by 3 bases and J by 6 bases, and 15 bases separated the two germline ends. Germline values: CDR1 LNHDA, CDR2 SQIVND (reference sequence). CDR3 length equals 15 residues. CDR3 loop: CASSIDSLFFNEQFF. Written as DNA, the CDR3 is TGTGCCAGTAGTATCGACAGCCTGTTCTTCAATGAGCAGTTCTTC. Using reference TRBV19 and TRBJ2-1 for the parts outside the CDR3, the full variable domain is DGGITQSPKYLFRKEGQNVTLSCEQNLNHDAMYWYRQDPGQGLRLIYYSQIVNDFQKGDIAEGYSVSREKKESFPLTVTSAQKNPTAFYLCASSIDSLFFNEQFFGPGTRLTVL.

The chain combines TRBV6-5 with TRBJ2-1; tentatively, D is TRBD2 (5 bases). Per germline, CDR1 MNHEY and CDR2 SVGAGI. The CDR3 loop spans 16 amino acids. V was shortened by 2 bases and J by 3 bases, with 14 bases between the two germline ends. CDR3 sequence (DNA): TGTGCCAGCAGTTACGCCCGGGGATGGTTCTACAATGAGCAGTTCTTC. It codes for CASSYARGWFYNEQFF.

This chain uses TRBV7-2 with TRBJ2-7, with TRBD2 matching over 7 bases. There are 15 residues in the CDR3. Trimming removed 4 bases from V and 3 bases from J; junction bases left unmatched: 9. CDR1 and CDR2 from the germline V gene are SGHTA and FQGNSA. CDR3 sequence reads: CASSSGTGGNYEQYF. DNA of the CDR3: TGTGCCAGCAGCTCCGGGACCGGGGGGAACTACGAGCAGTACTTC.

The chain is built from TRBV5-1 and TRBJ2-5; 7 bases match TRBD2. Germline CDR1 and CDR2: SGHRS and YFSETQ. The CDR3 sequence is 18 residues long. V shed 1 base and J 2 bases; nucleotides not matched to a gene: 14. For the CDR3, the DNA is TGCGCCAGCAGCTTGAATCGGGCGGGAGCGTGGGGTCAAGAGACCCAGTACTTC. It encodes CASSLNRAGAWGQETQYF.